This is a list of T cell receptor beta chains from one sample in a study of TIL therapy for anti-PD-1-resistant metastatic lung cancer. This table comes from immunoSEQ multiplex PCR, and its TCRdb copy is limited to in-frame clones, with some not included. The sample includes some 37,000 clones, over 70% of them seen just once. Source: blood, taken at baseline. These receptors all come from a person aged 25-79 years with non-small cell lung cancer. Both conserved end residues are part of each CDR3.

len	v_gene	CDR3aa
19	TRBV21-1	CASSTPASGIISGANVLTF
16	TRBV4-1	CASSPLRGGSTDTQYF
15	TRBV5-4	CASSSQTGENYGYTF
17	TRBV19	CASSLLAHSSSYNEQFF
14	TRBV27	CASSEERTGTGYTF
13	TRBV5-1	CASSFGQFYEQYF
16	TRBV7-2	CASSLQGLAGADTQYF
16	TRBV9	CASSILADPAYNEQFF
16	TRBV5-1	CASSLQPSTFTDTQYF
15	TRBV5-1	CASSFPQGGIYEQYF
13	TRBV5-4	CASSSRGGGELFF
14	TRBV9	CASSVWDSSYEQYF
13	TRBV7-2	CASSPQGAHEQYF
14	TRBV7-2	CASISDSSYNEQFF
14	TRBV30	CAWSVVDNRNIQYF